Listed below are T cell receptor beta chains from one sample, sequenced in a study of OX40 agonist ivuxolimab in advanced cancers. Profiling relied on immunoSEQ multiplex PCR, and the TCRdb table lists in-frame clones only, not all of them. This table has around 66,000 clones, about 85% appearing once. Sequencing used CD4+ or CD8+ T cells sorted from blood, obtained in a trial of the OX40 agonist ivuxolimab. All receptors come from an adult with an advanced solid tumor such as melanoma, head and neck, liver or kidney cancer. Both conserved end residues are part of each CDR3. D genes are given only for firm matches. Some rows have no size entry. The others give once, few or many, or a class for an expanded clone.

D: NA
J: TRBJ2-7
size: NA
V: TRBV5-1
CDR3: CASNLDRRGTGEQYF
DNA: TGCGCCAGCAACTTGGACCGCCGTGGGACGGGCGAGCAGTACTTC

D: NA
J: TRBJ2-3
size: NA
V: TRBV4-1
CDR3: CASSQDQSSRLDTQYF
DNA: TGCGCCAGCAGCCAAGACCAATCTAGTCGGCTTGATACGCAGTATTTT

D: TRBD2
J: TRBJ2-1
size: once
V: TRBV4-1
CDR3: CASSQAWTSGSNEQFF
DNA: TGCGCCAGCAGCCAGGCATGGACTAGCGGGAGTAATGAGCAGTTCTTC

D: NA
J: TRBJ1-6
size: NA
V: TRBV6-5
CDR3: CASSYSNLMNSPLHF
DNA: TGTGCCAGCAGTTACTCGAATCTCATGAACTCACCCCTCCACTTT

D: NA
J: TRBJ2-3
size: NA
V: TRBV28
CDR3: CASSLTDTQYF
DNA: TGTGCCAGCAGTTTAACCGATACGCAGTATTTT

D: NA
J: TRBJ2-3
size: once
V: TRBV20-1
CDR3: CSASRDLQYF
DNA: TGCAGTGCTAGCCGGGACTTACAGTATTTT

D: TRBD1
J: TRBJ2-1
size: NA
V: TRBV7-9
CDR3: CASSLYQGQGYNEQFF
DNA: TGTGCCAGCAGCCTCTATCAGGGACAGGGTTACAATGAGCAGTTCTTC

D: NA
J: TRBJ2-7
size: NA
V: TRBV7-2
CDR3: CASSQMDSAYEQYF
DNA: TGTGCCAGCAGCCAGATGGACAGTGCCTACGAGCAGTACTTC

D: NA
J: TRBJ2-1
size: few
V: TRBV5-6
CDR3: CASSLVAAILNEQFF
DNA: TGTGCCAGCAGCTTGGTAGCGGCAATTCTCAATGAGCAGTTCTTC

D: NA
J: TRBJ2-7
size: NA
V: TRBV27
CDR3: CASSLSWGQGNIYEQYF
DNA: TGTGCCAGCAGTTTATCGTGGGGGCAGGGGAATATCTACGAGCAGTACTTC

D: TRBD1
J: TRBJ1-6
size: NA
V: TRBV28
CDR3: CASSWGQGASPLHF
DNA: TGTGCCAGCAGTTGGGGACAGGGGGCCTCACCCCTCCACTTT

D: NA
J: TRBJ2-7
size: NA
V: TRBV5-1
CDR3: CASSLGRGLSYEQYF
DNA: TGCGCCAGCAGCTTGGGGAGGGGGCTCTCCTACGAGCAGTACTTC

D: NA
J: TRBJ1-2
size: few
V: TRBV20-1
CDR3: CSASPPVGYTF
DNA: TGCAGTGCTAGCCCCCCTGTGGGCTACACCTTC

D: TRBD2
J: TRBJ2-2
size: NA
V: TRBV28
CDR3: CASIRGGAPGELFF
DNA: TGTGCCAGCATCCGGGGGGGGGCCCCCGGGGAGCTGTTTTTT

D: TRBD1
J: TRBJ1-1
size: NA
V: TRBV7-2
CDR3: CASNIQGGNTEAFF
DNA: TGTGCCAGCAATATTCAGGGGGGCAACACTGAAGCTTTCTTT

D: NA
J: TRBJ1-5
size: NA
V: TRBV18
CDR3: CASSRYSSPELQPQHF
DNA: TGTGCCAGCTCCCGATACTCCTCACCTGAGTTACAGCCCCAGCATTTT

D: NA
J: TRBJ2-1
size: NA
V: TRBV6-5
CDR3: CASRLGGKVSNEQFF
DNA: TGTGCCAGTCGGCTAGGGGGGAAGGTCTCCAATGAGCAGTTCTTC

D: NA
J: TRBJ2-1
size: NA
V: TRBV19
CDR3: CASSIVVGKGGLNEQFF
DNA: TGTGCCAGTAGTATAGTTGTAGGGAAAGGGGGGCTCAATGAGCAGTTCTTC

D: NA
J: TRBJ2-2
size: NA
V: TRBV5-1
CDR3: CASSPGWGGPDGELFF
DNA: TGCGCCAGCAGCCCAGGCTGGGGGGGGCCCGACGGGGAGCTGTTTTTT

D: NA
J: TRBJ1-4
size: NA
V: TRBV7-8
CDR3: CASSLGVGNANEKLFF
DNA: TGTGCCAGCAGCTTAGGAGTGGGAAACGCTAATGAAAAACTGTTTTTT

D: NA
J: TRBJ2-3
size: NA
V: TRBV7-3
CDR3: CASRQGGTDTQYF
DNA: TGTGCCAGCAGACAAGGGGGTACAGATACGCAGTATTTT

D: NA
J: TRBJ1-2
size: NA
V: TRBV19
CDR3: CASNSGNYGYTF
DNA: TGTGCCAGTAATTCAGGGAACTATGGCTACACCTTC

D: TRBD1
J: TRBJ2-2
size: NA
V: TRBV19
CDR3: CASEFGTGRTGELFF
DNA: TGTGCCAGCGAATTTGGGACAGGGCGGACCGGGGAGCTGTTTTTT

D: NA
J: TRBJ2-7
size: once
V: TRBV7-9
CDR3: CASSPGATYEQYF
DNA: TGTGCCAGCAGCCCAGGGGCCACCTACGAGCAGTACTTC

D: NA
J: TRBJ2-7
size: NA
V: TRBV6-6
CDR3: CASSPGDGPYEQYF
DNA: TGTGCCAGCAGCCCAGGGGACGGTCCCTACGAGCAGTACTTC

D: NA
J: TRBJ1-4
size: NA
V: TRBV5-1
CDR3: CASSMGAGEKLFF
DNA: TGCGCCAGCAGCATGGGTGCTGGTGAAAAACTGTTTTTT

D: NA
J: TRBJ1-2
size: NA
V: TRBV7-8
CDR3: CASSFIEGGDYGYTF
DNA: TGTGCCAGCAGCTTTATTGAAGGGGGTGACTATGGCTACACCTTC

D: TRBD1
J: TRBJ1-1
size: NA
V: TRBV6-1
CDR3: CASCEQGAGSTEAFF
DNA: TGTGCCAGCTGCGAGCAGGGGGCTGGTTCTACTGAAGCTTTCTTT

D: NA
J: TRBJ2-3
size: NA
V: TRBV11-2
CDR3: CASSLVGSEISTDTQYF
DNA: TGTGCCAGCAGCTTAGTCGGTAGCGAAATTAGCACAGATACGCAGTATTTT

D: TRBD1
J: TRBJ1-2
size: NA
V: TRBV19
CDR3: CASSAPGQPNYGYTF
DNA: TGTGCCAGTAGTGCGCCGGGACAGCCTAACTATGGCTACACCTTC

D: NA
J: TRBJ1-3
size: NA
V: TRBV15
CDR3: CATSRDRGNGNTIYF
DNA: TGTGCCACCAGCAGAGATAGAGGAAATGGAAACACCATATATTTT

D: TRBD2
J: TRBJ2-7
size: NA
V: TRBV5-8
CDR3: CASSLATGLAGGTYEQYF
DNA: TGTGCCAGCAGCTTGGCTACGGGACTAGCGGGAGGGACCTACGAGCAGTACTTC

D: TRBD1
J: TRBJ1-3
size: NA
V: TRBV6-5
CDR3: CASSWTGASSGNTIYF
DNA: TGTGCCAGCAGTTGGACAGGAGCCAGCTCTGGAAACACCATATATTTT

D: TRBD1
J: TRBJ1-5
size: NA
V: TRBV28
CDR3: CASSFPKGTVGQPQHF
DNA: TGTGCCAGCAGTTTCCCAAAGGGGACAGTGGGTCAGCCCCAGCATTTT

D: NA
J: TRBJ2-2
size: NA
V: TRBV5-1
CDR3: CASSFTTGGGGELFF
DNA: TGCGCCAGCAGCTTTACCACCGGGGGTGGCGGGGAGCTGTTTTTT

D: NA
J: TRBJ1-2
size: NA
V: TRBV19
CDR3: CASSITELGGYGYTF
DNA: TGTGCCAGTAGTATAACGGAGCTCGGGGGCTATGGCTACACCTTC

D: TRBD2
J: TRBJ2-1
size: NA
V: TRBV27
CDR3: CASSLGGNEQFF
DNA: TGTGCCAGCAGTTTGGGAGGGAATGAGCAGTTCTTC

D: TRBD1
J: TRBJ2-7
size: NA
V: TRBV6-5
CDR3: CATGQANSYEQYF
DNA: TGTGCCACCGGACAGGCCAACTCCTACGAGCAGTACTTC

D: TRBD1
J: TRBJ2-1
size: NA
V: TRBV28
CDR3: CPGQGASSYNEQFF
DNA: TGTCCGGGACAGGGGGCTTCGAGTTACAATGAGCAGTTCTTC

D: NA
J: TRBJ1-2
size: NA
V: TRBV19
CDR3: CASRHGGGYDGYTF
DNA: TGTGCCAGTAGGCACGGGGGAGGGTATGATGGCTACACCTTC

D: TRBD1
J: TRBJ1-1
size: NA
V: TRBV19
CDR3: CASSFRTGVNTEAFF
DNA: TGTGCCAGTAGTTTCCGGACAGGGGTGAACACTGAAGCTTTCTTT

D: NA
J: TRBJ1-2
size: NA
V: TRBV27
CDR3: CASSLSWQGIGVYGYTF
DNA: TGTGCCAGCAGTTTATCGTGGCAGGGAATTGGAGTATATGGCTACACCTTC

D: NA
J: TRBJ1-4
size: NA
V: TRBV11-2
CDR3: CASSSDSQPNEKLFF
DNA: TGTGCCAGCAGCTCGGACAGCCAACCTAATGAAAAACTGTTTTTT

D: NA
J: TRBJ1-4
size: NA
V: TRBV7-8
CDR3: CASSLVPHEKLFF
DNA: TGTGCCAGCAGCTTAGTTCCGCATGAAAAACTGTTTTTT

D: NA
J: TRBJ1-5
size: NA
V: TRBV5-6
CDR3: CASSLTWSQPQHF
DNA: TGTGCCAGCAGCTTGACTTGGAGTCAGCCCCAGCATTTT

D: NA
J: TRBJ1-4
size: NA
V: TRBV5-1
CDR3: CASSPGLELFF
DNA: TGCGCCAGCAGCCCGGGATTGGAACTGTTTTTT

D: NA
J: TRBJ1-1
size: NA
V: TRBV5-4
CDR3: CASSIDGGTEAFF
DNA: TGTGCCAGCAGCATTGACGGGGGCACTGAAGCTTTCTTT

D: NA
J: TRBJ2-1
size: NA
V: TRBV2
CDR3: CASSERDEQFF
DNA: TGTGCCAGCAGCGAGCGGGATGAGCAGTTCTTC

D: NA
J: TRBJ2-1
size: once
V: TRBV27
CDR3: CASRLTLSSYNEQFF
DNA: TGTGCCAGCAGGTTAACTCTAAGCTCCTACAATGAGCAGTTCTTC

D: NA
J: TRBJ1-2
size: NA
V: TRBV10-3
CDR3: CAISGTAGDYGYTF
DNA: TGTGCCATCAGTGGGACAGCAGGAGACTATGGCTACACCTTC

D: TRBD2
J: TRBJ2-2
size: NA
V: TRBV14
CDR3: CASSQDAGGLSGAGELFF
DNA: TGTGCCAGCAGCCAAGATGCGGGGGGACTTTCTGGGGCCGGGGAGCTGTTTTTT

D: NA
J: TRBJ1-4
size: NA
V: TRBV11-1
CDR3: CASSLGSPATNEKLFF
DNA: TGTGCCAGCAGCTTAGGAAGCCCTGCAACTAATGAAAAACTGTTTTTT

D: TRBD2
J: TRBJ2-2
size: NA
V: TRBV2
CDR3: CAARGSSGGTGELFF
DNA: TGTGCCGCGCGAGGGAGTAGCGGGGGCACCGGGGAGCTGTTTTTT

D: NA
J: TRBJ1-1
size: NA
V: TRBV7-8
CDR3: CASRNTGKAFF
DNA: TGTGCCAGCAGAAATACAGGGAAAGCTTTCTTT

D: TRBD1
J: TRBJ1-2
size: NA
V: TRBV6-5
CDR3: CASSYSGQGNYGYTF
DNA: TGTGCCAGCAGTTACTCGGGACAGGGTAACTATGGCTACACCTTC

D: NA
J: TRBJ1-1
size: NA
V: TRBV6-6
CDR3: CASSYRSPGPTEAFF
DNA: TGTGCCAGCAGTTACCGCTCCCCCGGACCCACTGAAGCTTTCTTT

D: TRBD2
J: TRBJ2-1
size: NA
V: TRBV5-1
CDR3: CASSAGVAGGHNEQFF
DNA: TGCGCCAGCAGCGCAGGTGTCGCGGGGGGCCACAATGAGCAGTTCTTC

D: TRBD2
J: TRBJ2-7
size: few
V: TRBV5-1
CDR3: CASSLMTSGVHEQYF
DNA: TGCGCCAGCAGCTTAATGACTAGCGGGGTACACGAGCAGTACTTC

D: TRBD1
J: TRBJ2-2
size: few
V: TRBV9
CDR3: CASSADRGSAGELFF
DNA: TGTGCCAGCAGCGCCGACAGGGGATCGGCCGGGGAGCTGTTTTTT

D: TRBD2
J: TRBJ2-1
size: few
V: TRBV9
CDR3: CASSVDGSGSAHDEQFF
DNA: TGTGCCAGCAGCGTAGATGGTAGCGGGAGTGCTCACGATGAGCAGTTCTTC